The entry below gives a single T cell receptor (beta chain) sequence along with its context. Extracted RNA was reverse transcribed, and the resulting cDNA served as sequencing template. Data came from immunoSEQ multiplex PCR; TCRdb stores just in-frame clones and leaves some out. The table includes some 200,000 clones, around 60% detected once. This record comes from a study of CD8+ T cells in alopecia areata. Deletions cut 0 bases from V and 4 bases from J, with 9 bases between. The CDR3 has 14 residues. The germline V gene encodes CDR1 LNHNV and CDR2 YYDKDF (reference sequence). The clonotype comes from a human donor with alopecia areata. V and J are TRBV15 and TRBJ1-2, with D uncertain. The sample here was CD4+ T cells sorted from blood, taken at week 0. The CDR3 nucleotides read TGTGCCACCAGCAGAGATCAACACAGCTATGGCTACACCTTC. This sequence encodes CATSRDQHSYGYTF.